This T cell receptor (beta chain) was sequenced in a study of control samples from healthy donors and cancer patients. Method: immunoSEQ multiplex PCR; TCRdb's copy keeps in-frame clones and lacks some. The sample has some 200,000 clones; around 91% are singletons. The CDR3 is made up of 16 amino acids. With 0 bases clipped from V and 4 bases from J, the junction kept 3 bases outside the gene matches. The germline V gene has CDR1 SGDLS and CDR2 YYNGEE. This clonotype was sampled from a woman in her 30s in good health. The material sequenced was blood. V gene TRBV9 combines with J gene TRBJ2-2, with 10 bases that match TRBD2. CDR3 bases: TGTGCCAGCAGCGTAGTAGCGGGAGGTGGCACCGGGGAGCTGTTTTTT. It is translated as CASSVVAGGGTGELFF.